This T cell receptor (beta chain) came from a study of blood T cells in healthy people across ages. The CDR3 covers 14 residues. The V gene lost 3 bases and the J gene lost 2 bases, with 11 bases spanning the gap. Looked up from germline, CDR1 is SGHTA and CDR2 is FQGNSA. Using a J-beta primer mix together with a sample-barcoded 5' primer, a second PCR was run for roughly 7 to 12 cycles. TCRdb independently ran MiXCR on the 5' RACE reads; one entry per CDR3 protein. The sample lists 380,000 or so distinct CDR3 sequences, 45% to 65% occurring once. There were healthy Caucasian individuals from Russia, aged about 6 to 100, serving as donors. In its sample, this clonotype was seen a few times.

This receptor was identified in a man in his 60s in good health. Sequencing input: blood. V and J are TRBV7-2 and TRBJ2-7; D possibly corresponds to TRBD1 (6 bases). The CDR3 DNA sequence: TGTGCCAGCAGCTTCGGACAGACCACCTACGAGCAGTACTTC. Amino acid sequence: CASSFGQTTYEQYF.